The 17 T cell receptor beta chains reported below all come from one sample, sequenced in a study of blood T cell repertoires in COVID-19. The repertoire was sequenced with immunoSEQ multiplex PCR; TCRdb's copy has only in-frame clones and lacks some. This repertoire shows roughly 75,000 clones, around 85% found once; its top ten account for 17%. The sample was peripheral blood. The receptor set was obtained from an elderly man in a cohort sampled during active COVID-19.

The rearrangement uses TRBV28 and TRBJ1-5; 7 nucleotides agree with TRBD1. The J segment lost 12 bases and the V segment lost 2 bases, leaving 10 bases of the junction unmatched. There are 14 residues in the CDR3. Germline loops: CDR1 MDHEN, CDR2 SYDVKM. CDR3 in DNA: TGTGCCAGCAGTTTAGCACAGGGGATCAGAATCCAGCATTTT. It encodes CASSLAQGIRIQHF.

The chain has TRBV5-4 and TRBJ2-3; D uncertain. Germline V lookup: CDR1 SGHNT, CDR2 YYREEE (reference sequence). CDR3 length: 12 amino acids. With 0 bases removed from V and 6 bases from J, the gap between germline ends came to 5 bases. DNA of the CDR3: TGTGCCAGCAGCTTGGACATGGATACGCAGTATTTT. Its translation: CASSLDMDTQYF.

The table lists this clone with a few counts. V is TRBV5-1 and J is TRBJ1-6; perhaps TRBD1 as D (6 bases). V was trimmed by 0 bases and J by 9 bases, leaving 13 bases between them. The CDR3 is 15 amino acids. Germline V gene sequence: CDR1 SGHRS, CDR2 YFSETQ. Here the CDR3 reads CASSLEGHKGSPLHF. The CDR3 nucleotides read TGCGCCAGCAGCTTGGAGGGACACAAGGGTTCACCCCTCCACTTT.

V usage is TRBV25-1 and J usage is TRBJ2-2; 9 bases align to TRBD2. Germline CDR1 and CDR2: MGHDK and SYGVNS. CDR3 length: 16 residues. V trimming: 5 bases; J trimming: 0 bases; junction bases outside the gene matches: 4. Here the CDR3 DNA reads TGTGCCAGCAGTCGACCTAGCGGGGCGAACACCGGGGAGCTGTTTTTT. Translated, it gives CASSRPSGANTGELFF.

The genes are TRBV5-1 and TRBJ2-2; 12 positions match TRBD1. With V trimmed by 2 bases and J by 8 bases, 4 bases remained unmatched. This CDR3 has 15 amino acids. Germline V CDR1 and CDR2: SGHRS, YFSETQ. CDR3 region: CASSFRDRGLGELFF. As DNA, the CDR3 is TGCGCCAGCAGCTTCCGGGACAGGGGGCTTGGGGAGCTGTTTTTT.

V usage is TRBV7-9 and J usage is TRBJ2-3; 8 nucleotides align to TRBD2. Germline CDR1 SEHNR, CDR2 FQNEAQ (reference sequence). The CDR3 is 15 amino acids. The V gene end was trimmed by 8 bases and the J gene end by 1 base; junction bases not matched to a gene: 8. CDR3 bases: TGTGCCAGCCGGTGGGGACTAGGGGGCACAGATACGCAGTATTTT. Translated: CASRWGLGGTDTQYF.

The rearrangement uses TRBV5-1 and TRBJ2-3, with 7 bases identical to TRBD2. This CDR3 region has 14 residues. CDR1 is SGHRS and CDR2 is YFSETQ in the germline V gene. J gave up 3 bases and V 4 bases, and 5 bases lay outside the gene matches. CDR3 coding DNA: TGCGCCAGCAGCGGGAGCGGGGAGACAGATACGCAGTATTTT. It codes for CASSGSGETDTQYF.

This clone was seen more than once but under ten times. This rearrangement joins TRBV5-6 to TRBJ1-6; D might be TRBD1 (6 bases). The CDR3 has 17 residues. The V gene lost 2 bases and the J gene lost 9 bases, with 21 bases spanning the gap. In germline, CDR1 is SGHDT, CDR2 YYEEEE. The CDR3 DNA follows: TGTGCCAGCAGCTTACAGGGTAGCACTCCTTTCCCTTCACCCCTCCACTTT. Translating gives CASSLQGSTPFPSPLHF. Drawing the rest from reference TRBV5-6 and TRBJ1-6, the complete variable domain is DAGVTQSPTHLIKTRGQQVTLRCSPKSGHDTVSWYQQALGQGPQFIFQYYEEEERQRGNFPDRFSGHQFPNYSSELNVNALLLGDSALYLCASSLQGSTPFPSPLHFGNGTRLTVT.

This clone came up a few times. V gene TRBV5-4 combines with J gene TRBJ1-2, with 8 bases matching TRBD1. With V trimmed by 4 bases and J by 9 bases, 14 bases remained unmatched. This CDR3 contains 15 residues. Germline V CDR1 and CDR2: SGHNT, YYREEE (reference sequence). The CDR3 nucleotides are TGTGCCAGCAGCCCAACCCCGGGACAGGAGAGACGCTACACCTTC. It encodes CASSPTPGQERRYTF.

This chain links TRBV2 with TRBJ2-1; possibly TRBD2 for D (7 bases). Germline loops: CDR1 SNHLY, CDR2 FYNNEI. This CDR3 spans 13 amino acids. V dropped 3 bases and J dropped 10 bases, with 13 bases sitting between them. The CDR3 coding sequence is TGTGCCAGCAGTGAGGCGGGGGCAGGGGAGCAGTTCTTC. It yields the protein CASSEAGAGEQFF.

The gene calls are TRBV12-3 or TRBV12-4 and TRBJ2-7; 8 bases line up with TRBD1. The V gene end was trimmed by 6 bases and the J gene end by 5 bases; junction bases not matched to a gene: 6. This CDR3 is built from 13 residues. The chain's CDR3 is CASRRTGTDEQYV. Here the CDR3 DNA reads TGTGCCAGCAGAAGGACAGGGACTGACGAGCAGTACGTC.

The V and J genes are TRBV6-5 and TRBJ1-3, with TRBD1 identical over 7 bases. V lost 6 bases to trimming and J lost 2 bases; unmatched junction nucleotides: 4. This CDR3 has 14 residues. Germline assignment: CDR1 MNHEY and CDR2 SVGAGI. The CDR3 coding sequence is TGTGCCAGCAGACAGGGGACCACTGGAAACACCATATATTTT. It codes for CASRQGTTGNTIYF.

The chain couples TRBV6-1 to TRBJ2-1; TRBD2 might be the D (6 bases). This CDR3 region has 16 residues. The ends were cut back, 3 bases at V and 12 bases at J, with 24 bases in the middle. Germline CDR1 and CDR2: MNHNS and SASEGT. Here the CDR3 reads CASSDGVGRGAPRQFF. The CDR3 DNA is TGTGCCAGCAGTGATGGGGTGGGGCGCGGGGCCCCGCGGCAGTTCTTC.

The chain carries TRBV7-2 and TRBJ2-7; D may be TRBD1 (6 bases). Germline lookup yields CDR1 SGHTA and CDR2 FQGNSA. Trimming removed 5 bases from V and 5 bases from J, with 19 bases in between. There are 15 residues in the CDR3. CDR3 in DNA: TGTGCCAGCAGCCGTACAGGGACCAGAGGAGACGAGCAGTACTTC. Translation gives CASSRTGTRGDEQYF.

V and J are TRBV19 and TRBJ2-5; the match to TRBD2 covers 11 bases. V lost 5 bases and J lost 4; bases outside the gene matches: 6. Germline-derived CDR1 and CDR2 are LNHDA and SQIVND (reference sequence). The CDR3 is made up of 15 amino acids. CDR3 bases: TGTGCCAGTAGTCCAAGACTAGCGGGGACAGAGACCCAGTACTTC. This translates into CASSPRLAGTETQYF.

This clone was seen only a few times. This chain uses TRBV3-1 (or the pseudogene TRBV3-2) with TRBJ1-5; TRBD1 matches at 9 bases. This CDR3 has 13 residues. CDR1 is LGHDT, CDR2 YNNKEL, per germline (reference sequence). Germline trimming cut 4 bases from V and 9 bases from J; bases unmatched to any gene: 4. CDR3 in amino acids: CASSPGQGLPQHF. Written as DNA, the CDR3 is TGTGCCAGCAGCCCGGGACAGGGTTTGCCCCAGCATTTT.

The chain uses TRBV6-5 and TRBJ2-3; D might be TRBD1 (5 bases). This CDR3 comprises 13 residues. V gave up 10 bases and J gave up 3 bases, with 14 bases separating them. Per the germline V gene, CDR1 is MNHEY and CDR2 is SVGAGI. The CDR3 reads CAITLKGTDTQYF. DNA for the CDR3: TGTGCCATCACGTTGAAGGGGACAGATACGCAGTATTTT.